The 2 T cell receptor beta chains below all came from one sample that was sequenced in a study of CD8+ T cells in alopecia areata. On the basis of CD4, CD8alpha, NKG2D, NKG2ACE and other markers, pooled cutaneous lymph node cells were sorted. RNA was isolated and reverse transcribed to cDNA, the sequencing template. The repertoire was sequenced with immunoSEQ multiplex PCR; TCRdb's copy has only in-frame clones and lacks some. This sample shows around 300,000 clones and no singletons; around 1.2% rests with the ten largest. The sequenced sample consisted of CD4+ T cells sorted from a lymph node. The source is a C3H/HeJ mouse with alopecia areata. This strain's MHC haplotype is H2-k.

Notes on this clone: Gene and germline names: mouse. The sequence runs out 4 residues before the end of the CDR3; the remainder is reconstructed from the germline J gene. The same CDR3 also results from other DNA sequences found in this sample. The V and J genes are TRBV31 and TRBJ1-2; unclear D gene. The CDR3 consists of 13 residues. Germline V gene lookup returns CDR1 GKSSPN and CDR2 SITVG. V lost 3 bases and J lost 0, with 8 bases in between. The CDR3 bases that were read are TGTGCCTGGAGAGAGCAGTCAAACTCC. This sequence encodes CAWREQSNS. The CDR3 in full is CAWREQSNSDYTF.

This clone was detected a few times. Gene names refer to mouse genes. The CDR3 end falls 4 residues outside the read, so it is completed with the germline J gene. The chain couples TRBV31 to TRBJ2-2, with 8 bases matching TRBD1. V shed 3 bases and J 4 bases; nucleotides not matched to a gene: 7. The CDR3 is 15 residues long. Germline V lookup: CDR1 GKSSPN, CDR2 SITVG. CDR3 DNA, as far as it was read: TGTGCCTGGAGGCCCAGGGGGCAGGGCACCGGG. It specifies CAWRPRGQGTG. The complete CDR3 protein is CAWRPRGQGTGQLYF.